This TCR beta chain comes out of a study of cytomegalovirus exposure and HLA in healthy donors. General study points: TCR beta V segments were, for the most part, productive about 87% or about 30% of the time in an earlier analysis.

60 Vbeta and 13 Jbeta primers were used in PCR. Measured with immunoSEQ multiplex PCR; TCRdb has only the in-frame clones, and not every one. In all, the sample yields 180,000 or so clones. The CDR3 length is 10 residues. Germline V CDR1 and CDR2: GTSNPN, SVGIG (reference sequence). Comments on this clone: As yet, its antigen is unknown.

The clonotype comes from a boy younger than 18 in good health and CMV-seronegative. Source material: PBMCs. J is TRBJ1-2 and V is TRBV30; D is ambiguous. This CDR3 reads CVSRGGSYTF. CDR3 DNA sequence: TGTGTGTCCCGCGGAGGGAGCTACACCTTC.